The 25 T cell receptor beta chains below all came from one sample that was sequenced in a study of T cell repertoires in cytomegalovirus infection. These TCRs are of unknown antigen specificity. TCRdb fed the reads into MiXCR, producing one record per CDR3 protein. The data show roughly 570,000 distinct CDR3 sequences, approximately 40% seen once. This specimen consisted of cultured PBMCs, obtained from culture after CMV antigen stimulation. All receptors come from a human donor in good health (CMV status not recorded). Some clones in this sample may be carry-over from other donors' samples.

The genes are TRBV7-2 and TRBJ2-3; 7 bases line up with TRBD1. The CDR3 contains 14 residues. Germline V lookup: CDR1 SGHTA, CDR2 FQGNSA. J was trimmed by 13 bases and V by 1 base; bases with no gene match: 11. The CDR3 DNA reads TGTGCCAGCAGCTTAGGTTCAGGGGACAGAATGGAGTATTTT. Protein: CASSLGSGDRMEYF.

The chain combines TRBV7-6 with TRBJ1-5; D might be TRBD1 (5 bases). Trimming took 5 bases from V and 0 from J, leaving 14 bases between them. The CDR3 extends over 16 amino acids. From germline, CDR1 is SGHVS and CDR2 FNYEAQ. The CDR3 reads CASSRGGTASNQPQHF. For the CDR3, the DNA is TGTGCCAGCAGCCGCGGGGGGACGGCTAGCAATCAGCCCCAGCATTTT.

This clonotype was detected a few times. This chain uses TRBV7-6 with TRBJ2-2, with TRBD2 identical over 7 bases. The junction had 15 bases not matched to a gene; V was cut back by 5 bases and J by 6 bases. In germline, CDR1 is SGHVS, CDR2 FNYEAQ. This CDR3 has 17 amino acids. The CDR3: CASSVYGGSSEAGELFF. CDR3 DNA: TGTGCCAGCAGCGTCTACGGGGGGTCCTCCGAGGCCGGGGAGCTGTTTTTT.

The CDR3 is CASSLEGGNTGELFF. CDR3 coding DNA: TGTGCCAGCAGTTTAGAGGGGGGGAACACCGGGGAGCTGTTTTTT. The chain joins TRBV28 to TRBJ2-2; D is perhaps TRBD1 or TRBD2 (6 bases each). The CDR3 consists of 15 residues. Germline V gene lookup returns CDR1 MDHEN and CDR2 SYDVKM. The V end was cut by 2 bases, the J end by 1 base, with 8 bases between.

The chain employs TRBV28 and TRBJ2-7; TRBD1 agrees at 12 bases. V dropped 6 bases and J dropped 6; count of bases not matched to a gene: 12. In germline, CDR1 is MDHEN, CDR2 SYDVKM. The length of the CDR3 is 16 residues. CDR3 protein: CASRSGTGGLFLEQYF. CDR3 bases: TGTGCCAGCAGATCCGGGACAGGGGGCCTGTTCCTCGAGCAGTACTTC.

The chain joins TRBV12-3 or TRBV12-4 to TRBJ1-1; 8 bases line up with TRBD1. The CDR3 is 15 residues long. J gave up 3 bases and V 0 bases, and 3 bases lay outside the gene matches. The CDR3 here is CASSLALQGDTEAFF. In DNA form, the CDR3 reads TGTGCCAGCAGTTTAGCGCTACAGGGGGACACTGAAGCTTTCTTT.

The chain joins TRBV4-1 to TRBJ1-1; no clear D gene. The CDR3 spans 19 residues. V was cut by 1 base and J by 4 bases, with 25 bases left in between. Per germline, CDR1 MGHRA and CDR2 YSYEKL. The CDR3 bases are TGCGCCAGCAGCCAAGTCCTATCCGGGCCCAAGTCGAGGTCCACTGAAGCTTTCTTT. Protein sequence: CASSQVLSGPKSRSTEAFF.

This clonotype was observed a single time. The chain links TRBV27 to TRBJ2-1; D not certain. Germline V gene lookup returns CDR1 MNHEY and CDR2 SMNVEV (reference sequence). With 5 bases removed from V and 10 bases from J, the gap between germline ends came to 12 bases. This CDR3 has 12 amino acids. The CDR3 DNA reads TGTGCCAGCAGTACATACGCGTACGAGCAGTTCTTC. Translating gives CASSTYAYEQFF.

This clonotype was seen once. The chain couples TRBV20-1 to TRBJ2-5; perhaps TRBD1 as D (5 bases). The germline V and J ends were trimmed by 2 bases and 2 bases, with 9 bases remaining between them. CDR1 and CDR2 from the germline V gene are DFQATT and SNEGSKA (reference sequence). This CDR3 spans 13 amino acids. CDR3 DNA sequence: TGCAGTGCTAGATTAGGGGTTCAAGAGACCCAGTACTTC. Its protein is CSARLGVQETQYF.

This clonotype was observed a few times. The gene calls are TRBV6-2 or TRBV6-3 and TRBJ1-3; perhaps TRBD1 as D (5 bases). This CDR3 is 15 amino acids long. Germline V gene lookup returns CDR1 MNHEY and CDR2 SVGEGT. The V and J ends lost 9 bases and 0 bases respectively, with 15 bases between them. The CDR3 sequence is CARMGPLSSGNTIYF. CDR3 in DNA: TGTGCCAGGATGGGACCGTTGAGCTCTGGAAACACCATATATTTT.

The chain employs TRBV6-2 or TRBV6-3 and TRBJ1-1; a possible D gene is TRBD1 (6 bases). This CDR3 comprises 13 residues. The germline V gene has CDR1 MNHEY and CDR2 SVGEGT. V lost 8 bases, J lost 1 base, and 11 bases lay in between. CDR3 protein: CASGQLRNTEAFF. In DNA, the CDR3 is TGTGCCAGCGGACAGCTTCGGAACACTGAAGCTTTCTTT.

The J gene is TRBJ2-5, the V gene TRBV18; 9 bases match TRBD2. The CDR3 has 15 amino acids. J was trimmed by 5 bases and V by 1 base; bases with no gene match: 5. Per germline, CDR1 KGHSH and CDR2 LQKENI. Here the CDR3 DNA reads TGTGCCAGCTCACCACAAGGGACTAGCTGGGAGACCCAGTACTTC. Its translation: CASSPQGTSWETQYF.

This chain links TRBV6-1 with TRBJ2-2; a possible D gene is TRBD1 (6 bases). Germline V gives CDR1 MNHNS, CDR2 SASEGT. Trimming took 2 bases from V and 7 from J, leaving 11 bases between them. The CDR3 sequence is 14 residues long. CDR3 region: CASSELGANGELFF. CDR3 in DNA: TGTGCCAGCAGTGAATTGGGGGCGAACGGGGAGCTGTTTTTT.

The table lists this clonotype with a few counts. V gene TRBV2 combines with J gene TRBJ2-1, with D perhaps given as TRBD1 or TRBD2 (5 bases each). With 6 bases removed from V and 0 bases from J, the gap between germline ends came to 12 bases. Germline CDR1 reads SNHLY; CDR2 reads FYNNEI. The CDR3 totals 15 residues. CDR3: CASSWGRRSYNEQFF. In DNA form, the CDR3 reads TGTGCCAGCAGCTGGGGACGGCGCTCCTACAATGAGCAGTTCTTC.

Written as DNA, the CDR3 is TGTGCCAGCAGTTTTGGCGACGCACCCCTCCACTTT. The encoded protein is CASSFGDAPLHF. The genes are TRBV12-3 or TRBV12-4 and TRBJ1-6; no clear D gene. The V end lost 3 bases, the J end lost 11 bases, and 8 bases lay between the germline ends. This CDR3 contains 12 residues.

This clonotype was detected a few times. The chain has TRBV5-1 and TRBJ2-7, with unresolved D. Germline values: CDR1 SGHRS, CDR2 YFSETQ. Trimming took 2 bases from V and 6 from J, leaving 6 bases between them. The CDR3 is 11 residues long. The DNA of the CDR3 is TGCGCCAGCAGCTTTAACCGCGAGCAGTACTTC. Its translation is CASSFNREQYF.

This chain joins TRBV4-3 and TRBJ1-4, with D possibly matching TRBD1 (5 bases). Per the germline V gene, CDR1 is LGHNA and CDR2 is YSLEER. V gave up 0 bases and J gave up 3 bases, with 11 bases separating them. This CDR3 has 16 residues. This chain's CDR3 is CASSQEWGRANEKLFF. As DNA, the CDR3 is TGCGCCAGCAGCCAAGAATGGGGGAGGGCTAATGAAAAACTGTTTTTT.

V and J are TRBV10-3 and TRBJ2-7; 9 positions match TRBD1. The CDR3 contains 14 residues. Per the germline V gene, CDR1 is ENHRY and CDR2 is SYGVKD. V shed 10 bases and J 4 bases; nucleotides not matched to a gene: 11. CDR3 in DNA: TGTGCCAGCCAAGACAGGGGGGGTTTTTACGAGCAGTACTTC. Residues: CASQDRGGFYEQYF.

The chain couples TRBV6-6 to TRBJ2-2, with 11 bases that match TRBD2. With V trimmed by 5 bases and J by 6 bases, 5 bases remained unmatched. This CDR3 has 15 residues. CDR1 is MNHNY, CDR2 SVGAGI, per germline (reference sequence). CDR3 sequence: CASSVTSGRAGELFF. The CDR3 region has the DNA TGTGCCAGCAGTGTAACTAGCGGGAGAGCCGGGGAGCTGTTTTTT.

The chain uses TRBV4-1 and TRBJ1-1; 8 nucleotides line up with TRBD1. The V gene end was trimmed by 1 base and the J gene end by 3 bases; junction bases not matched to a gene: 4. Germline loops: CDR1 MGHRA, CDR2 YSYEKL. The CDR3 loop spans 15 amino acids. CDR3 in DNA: TGCGCCAGCAGCCAAGTCAGGGGGCCCGACACTGAAGCTTTCTTT. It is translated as CASSQVRGPDTEAFF.

CDR3 sequence reads: CASSLGRQGAHTGELFF. CDR3 DNA: TGTGCCAGCAGTTTAGGCCGACAGGGGGCTCACACCGGGGAGCTGTTTTTT. This chain uses TRBV12-3 or TRBV12-4 with TRBJ2-2; 10 nucleotides agree with TRBD1. There are 17 residues in the CDR3. Unmatched junction bases numbered 5, after V lost 1 base and J lost 3 bases.

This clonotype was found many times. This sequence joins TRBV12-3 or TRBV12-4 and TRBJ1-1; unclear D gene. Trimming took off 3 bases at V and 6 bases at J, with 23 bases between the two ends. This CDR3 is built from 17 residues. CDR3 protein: CASSFPRKGFNGAEAFF. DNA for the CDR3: TGTGCCAGCAGTTTCCCTCGGAAGGGCTTTAATGGGGCTGAAGCTTTCTTT.

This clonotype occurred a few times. The CDR3 DNA reads TGCGCCAGCAGCCCCTACCGGGAGAACACCGGGGAGCTGTTTTTT. Residues: CASSPYRENTGELFF. The V gene is TRBV4-1, the J gene TRBJ2-2, with D perhaps TRBD2 (5 bases). CDR1 and CDR2 from the germline V gene are MGHRA and YSYEKL. The V gene lost 4 bases and the J gene lost 1 base, with 10 bases spanning the gap. This CDR3 contains 15 residues.

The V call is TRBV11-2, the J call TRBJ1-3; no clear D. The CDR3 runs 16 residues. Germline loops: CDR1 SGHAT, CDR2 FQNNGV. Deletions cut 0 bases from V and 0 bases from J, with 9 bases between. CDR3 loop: CASSLDTLYSGNTIYF. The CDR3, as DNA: TGTGCCAGCAGCTTAGATACGCTCTACTCTGGAAACACCATATATTTT.

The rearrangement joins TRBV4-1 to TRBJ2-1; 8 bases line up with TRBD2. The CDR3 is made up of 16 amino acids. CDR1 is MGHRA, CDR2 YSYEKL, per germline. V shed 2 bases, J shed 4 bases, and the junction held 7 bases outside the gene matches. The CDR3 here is CASSQRSGGEYNEQFF. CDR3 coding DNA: TGCGCCAGCAGCCAAAGGTCGGGGGGGGAGTACAATGAGCAGTTCTTC.